Below, 27 T cell receptor beta chains from the same sample are listed, as sequenced in a study of T cell responses to AZD1222 COVID-19 vaccine. Profiling relied on immunoSEQ multiplex PCR, and the TCRdb table lists in-frame clones only, not all of them. The table has fewer than 120,000 clones, around nine tenths seen once. The material was peripheral blood, obtained 28 days after the second AZD1222 dose. These receptors all stem from an adult who received the AZD1222 COVID-19 vaccine.

The V call is TRBV10-1, the J call TRBJ2-3; D perhaps matches TRBD1 (6 bases). The germline CDR1 and CDR2 sequences are WNHNN and SYGVQD (reference sequence). This CDR3 is built from 13 residues. V dropped 11 bases and J dropped 1 base, with 13 bases sitting between them. For the CDR3, the DNA is TGCGCCGCCCGGGCAGGGGGCACAGATACGCAGTATTTT. It translates to CAARAGGTDTQYF.

The V and J genes are TRBV7-9 and TRBJ2-7, with TRBD1 as a possible D gene (5 bases). The CDR3 runs to 14 residues. Germline lookup yields CDR1 SEHNR and CDR2 FQNEAQ (reference sequence). V gave up 5 bases and J gave up 4 bases, with 15 bases separating them. The CDR3 DNA is TGTGCCAGCAGCGCCTGGACACCCGGGTACGAGCAGTACTTC. It codes for CASSAWTPGYEQYF.

The table lists this clone with a count of one. This chain connects TRBV29-1 to TRBJ2-2, with TRBD2 matching over 7 bases. The CDR3 sequence is 15 residues long. J lost 5 bases, V lost 8 bases, and 14 bases had no gene match. Germline assignment: CDR1 SQVTM and CDR2 ANQGSEA. The CDR3 DNA reads TGCAGCCCCAAGCGGGGCCCCCCCGGGACCGGGGAGCTGTTTTTT. Translating it yields CSPKRGPPGTGELFF.

The V gene is TRBV6-4, the J gene TRBJ2-2, with D possibly TRBD1 on 6 matching bases. V was shortened by 0 bases and J by 4 bases, with 12 bases between the two germline ends. The germline CDR1 and CDR2 sequences are MRHNA and SNTAGT. The CDR3 spans 16 residues. Here the CDR3 DNA reads TGTGCCAGCAGTGACTCGAGGGGGATGGGCACCGGGGAGCTGTTTTTT. This encodes CASSDSRGMGTGELFF.

CDR3 bases: TGTGCCAGCAGCTTAACCGGAGACAGGCACGCTGAAGCTTTCTTT. Residues: CASSLTGDRHAEAFF. The chain employs TRBV7-3 and TRBJ1-1, with D possibly TRBD1 on 6 matching bases. V lost 0 bases and J 6 bases, leaving 14 bases between the germline ends. This CDR3 comprises 15 residues. CDR1 and CDR2 (germline): SGHTA, FQGTGA.

The chain combines TRBV7-9 with TRBJ1-5, with a possible D match to TRBD1 (6 bases). The germline V and J ends were trimmed by 1 base and 6 bases, with 13 bases remaining between them. From germline, CDR1 is SEHNR and CDR2 FQNEAQ (reference sequence). This CDR3 comprises 15 residues. CDR3 in amino acids: CASSLGGAVGQPQHF. CDR3 in DNA: TGTGCCAGCAGCTTAGGGGGGGCAGTAGGTCAGCCCCAGCATTTT.

This chain connects TRBV19 to TRBJ1-1; perhaps TRBD1 as D (6 bases). V was cut by 1 base and J by 1 base, with 7 bases left in between. Germline CDR1 LNHDA, CDR2 SQIVND (reference sequence). The CDR3 runs to 14 residues. CDR3 nucleotides: TGTGCCAGTAGTATAGGGACAGCGAACACTGAAGCTTTCTTT. It encodes CASSIGTANTEAFF.

The chain is built from TRBV7-9 and TRBJ2-1; 7 bases line up with TRBD2. V shed 2 bases, J shed 4 bases, and the junction held 5 bases outside the gene matches. CDR3 length: 15 residues. Germline V gene lookup returns CDR1 SEHNR and CDR2 FQNEAQ (reference sequence). The CDR3 DNA sequence: TGTGCCAGCAGCTTAATGCGGGGGTTGTACAATGAGCAGTTCTTC. This encodes CASSLMRGLYNEQFF.

The rearrangement uses TRBV2 and TRBJ2-2; tentative D call: TRBD1 (6 bases). V lost 4 bases and J lost 1, with 13 bases in between. The CDR3 is 16 amino acids. The germline CDR1 and CDR2 sequences are SNHLY and FYNNEI. CDR3 sequence reads: CASSGQEIQNTGELFF. CDR3 bases: TGTGCCAGCAGTGGACAGGAAATTCAGAACACCGGGGAGCTGTTTTTT.

The genes are TRBV6-5 and TRBJ2-3; D is possibly TRBD1 (5 bases). The CDR3 loop spans 13 amino acids. Looked up from germline, CDR1 is MNHEY and CDR2 is SVGAGI. V lost 6 bases and J lost 2, with 9 bases in between. CDR3 DNA sequence: TGTGCCAGCAGGGCACAGGTCACAGATACGCAGTATTTT. Encoded protein: CASRAQVTDTQYF.

The chain carries TRBV25-1 and TRBJ1-1; D might be TRBD1 (5 bases). Trimming removed 7 bases at V and 2 bases at J, with 11 bases between. Germline V gene sequence: CDR1 MGHDK, CDR2 SYGVNS. The CDR3 spans 13 residues. The CDR3 loop is CASIGQQNTEAFF. The CDR3, as DNA: TGTGCCAGCATTGGACAACAAAACACTGAAGCTTTCTTT.

The CDR3 DNA reads as TGCGCCACGGGACAAGGGACAGGGGTTGGCTACACCTTC. Amino acids: CATGQGTGVGYTF. The gene calls are TRBV5-1 and TRBJ1-2; 10 nucleotides line up with TRBD1. V lost 9 bases, J lost 7 bases, and 9 bases stayed unmatched. CDR3 length equals 13 residues. Germline lookup yields CDR1 SGHRS and CDR2 YFSETQ.

The chain combines TRBV3-1 (or the pseudogene TRBV3-2) with TRBJ2-7, with TRBD2 matching over 9 bases. The CDR3 extends over 13 amino acids. Per germline, CDR1 LGHDT and CDR2 YNNKEL (reference sequence). V shed 8 bases and J 5 bases; nucleotides not matched to a gene: 7. CDR3 DNA: TGTGCCAGCGCGGGGGGGCCGGTCCACGAGCAGTACTTC. Its protein is CASAGGPVHEQYF.

The J gene is TRBJ1-2, the V gene TRBV7-2; unclear D gene. The CDR3 is made up of 11 amino acids. The germline V and J ends were trimmed by 5 bases and 2 bases, with 3 bases remaining between them. Germline loops: CDR1 SGHTA, CDR2 FQGNSA. DNA for the CDR3: TGTGCCAGCAGCCGAAACTATGGCTACACCTTC. This translates into CASSRNYGYTF.

The chain joins TRBV28 to TRBJ2-7, with D possibly being TRBD2 (5 bases). This CDR3 has 13 residues. Germline CDR1 reads MDHEN; CDR2 reads SYDVKM. Trimming pared 3 bases from V and 5 bases from J, leaving 11 bases between. Written as DNA, the CDR3 is TGTGCCAGCAGTTTCATTACTAGGCACGAGCAGTACTTC. Encoded protein: CASSFITRHEQYF.

The V call is TRBV7-3, the J call TRBJ2-1; no definite D call. CDR1 SGHTA and CDR2 FQGTGA come from the germline V gene. The V end lost 3 bases, the J end lost 6 bases, and 6 bases lay between the germline ends. This CDR3 has 12 amino acids. This CDR3 is CASSFSRNEQFF. CDR3 bases: TGTGCCAGCAGCTTTTCACGCAATGAGCAGTTCTTC.

This chain connects TRBV7-9 to TRBJ2-1; D is possibly TRBD1 or TRBD2 (5 bases each). The germline gives CDR1 SEHNR, CDR2 FQNEAQ (reference sequence). The germline V and J ends were trimmed by 0 bases and 6 bases, with 15 bases remaining between them. The CDR3 covers 16 residues. CDR3 DNA sequence: TGTGCCAGCAGCTTAGCGAGGAGAGGGACCTCCAATGAGCAGTTCTTC. Translating it yields CASSLARRGTSNEQFF. Looking up the rest from reference TRBV7-9 and TRBJ2-1 gives the full variable domain: DTGVSQNPRHKITKRGQNVTFRCDPISEHNRLYWYRQTLGQGPEFLTYFQNEAQLEKSRLLSDRFSAERPKGSFSTLEIQRTEQGDSAMYLCASSLARRGTSNEQFFGPGTRLTVL.

The rearrangement links TRBV6-6 to TRBJ2-7; TRBD1 matches 10 bases. The germline gives CDR1 MNHNY, CDR2 SVGAGI (reference sequence). Germline trimming cut 6 bases from V and 4 bases from J; bases unmatched to any gene: 9. The CDR3 length is 15 residues. CDR3 residues: CASSRPGQGLYEQYF. DNA of the CDR3: TGTGCCAGCAGCCGACCGGGACAGGGGTTGTACGAGCAGTACTTC.

V is TRBV7-2 and J is TRBJ2-1; no definite D call. Germline assignment: CDR1 SGHTA and CDR2 FQGNSA. The CDR3 has 13 residues. The V gene lost 5 bases and the J gene lost 8 bases, with 13 bases spanning the gap. The CDR3 DNA follows: TGTGCCAGCAGCCCCCACACGCTGGATGAGCAGTTCTTC. It is translated as CASSPHTLDEQFF.

The sample holds a few counts of this clone. The chain uses TRBV7-8 and TRBJ1-5, with no clear D. V lost 5 bases and J 3 bases, leaving 20 bases between the germline ends. The CDR3 has 17 amino acids. Per the germline V gene, CDR1 is SGHVS and CDR2 is FQNEAQ. The CDR3 DNA follows: TGTGCCAGCAGCCCCTTGTTCTTGGGCGCGATCAATCAGCCCCAGCATTTT. Protein: CASSPLFLGAINQPQHF.

This rearrangement joins TRBV3-1 (or the pseudogene TRBV3-2) to TRBJ1-1; TRBD1 might be the D (6 bases). Trimming took off 8 bases at V and 7 bases at J, with 17 bases between the two ends. Germline loops: CDR1 LGHDT, CDR2 YNNKEL (reference sequence). There are 13 residues in the CDR3. DNA of the CDR3: TGTGCCAGCCTTGGCCCAGGGGCAAATGAAGCTTTCTTT. This translates into CASLGPGANEAFF.

V gene TRBV5-1 combines with J gene TRBJ2-1; TRBD2 agrees at 10 bases. This CDR3 comprises 16 residues. With 4 bases clipped from V and 4 bases from J, the junction kept 8 bases outside the gene matches. The germline V gene has CDR1 SGHRS and CDR2 YFSETQ. CDR3 amino acids: CASSEQRGGQYNEQFF. Here the CDR3 DNA reads TGCGCCAGCAGCGAGCAGCGGGGGGGCCAATACAATGAGCAGTTCTTC.

This sequence joins TRBV6-6 and TRBJ1-2; D may be TRBD1 (6 bases). With 5 bases removed from V and 2 bases from J, the gap between germline ends came to 15 bases. Germline-derived CDR1 and CDR2 are MNHNY and SVGAGI (reference sequence). The CDR3 runs to 15 residues. CDR3 residues: CASSRRGAANYGYTF. The CDR3 DNA reads TGTGCCAGCAGTCGCCGGGGGGCAGCCAACTATGGCTACACCTTC.

This chain links TRBV7-9 with TRBJ1-1, with 8 bases identical to TRBD1. Germline V CDR1 and CDR2: SEHNR, FQNEAQ (reference sequence). After removal of 5 bases from V and 6 bases from J, the junction contained 11 bases not matched to a gene. The CDR3 spans 15 residues. The CDR3 sequence: CASSIPTGGIAEAFF. The CDR3 bases are TGTGCCAGCAGCATACCAACAGGGGGAATCGCTGAAGCTTTCTTT.

The V gene is TRBV27, the J gene TRBJ1-2; tentative D call: TRBD1 (6 bases). CDR1 MNHEY and CDR2 SMNVEV come from the germline V gene (reference sequence). The CDR3 contains 13 residues. Trimming pared 8 bases from V and 3 bases from J, leaving 13 bases between. The CDR3 reads CASCAGADYGYTF. The CDR3 region has the DNA TGTGCCAGCTGCGCGGGGGCCGACTATGGCTACACCTTC.

The CDR3 loop is CASSIVARGLSPLHF. The CDR3 DNA reads TGTGCCAGTAGTATAGTTGCGAGAGGCCTTTCACCCCTCCACTTT. J is TRBJ1-6 and V is TRBV19; D remains ambiguous. Germline CDR1 reads LNHDA; CDR2 reads SQIVND (reference sequence). The CDR3 sequence is 15 residues long. V lost 1 base and J lost 9, with 13 bases in between.

V usage is TRBV5-5 and J usage is TRBJ1-5, with D hard to call. V was trimmed by 3 bases and J by 3 bases, leaving 10 bases between them. The CDR3 sequence is 14 residues long. Germline lookup yields CDR1 SGHKS and CDR2 YYEKEE (reference sequence). The CDR3 region is CASSSSEINQPQHF. The CDR3 DNA reads as TGTGCCAGCAGCTCCTCGGAAATCAATCAGCCCCAGCATTTT.